This T cell receptor (beta chain) was documented in a study of cytomegalovirus exposure and HLA in healthy donors. The study's findings and limits: One later analysis reportedly identified an Asian-associated ancestry cluster that showed fewer N-insertions than the approximately 700-donor mean.

A remark on this clone: Its antigen is currently unknown. In this CDR3 the conserved last residue, phenylalanine or tryptophan, is missing, so a read error is likely.

Germline CDR1 reads MNHNS; CDR2 reads SASEGT. The CDR3 is 15 residues long. V shed 5 bases, J shed 9 bases, and the junction held 5 bases outside the gene matches. Primers included in the PCR were 60 Vbeta and 13 Jbeta primers. Some clones are missing from TCRdb's copy, which holds only in-frame ones; the method was immunoSEQ multiplex PCR. Here the sample spans 150,000 to 200,000 clones, about 77% being singletons. V and J are TRBV6-1 and TRBJ1-6, with 12 positions matching TRBD1. This receptor was identified in a man aged 18 to 29 in good health and CMV-seropositive. Source material: PBMCs. In nucleotides, the CDR3 is TGTGCCAGCAGTAGCCGGGACAGGGGGCCTTCACCCCTCCACCTT. This sequence encodes CASSSRDRGPSPLHL.